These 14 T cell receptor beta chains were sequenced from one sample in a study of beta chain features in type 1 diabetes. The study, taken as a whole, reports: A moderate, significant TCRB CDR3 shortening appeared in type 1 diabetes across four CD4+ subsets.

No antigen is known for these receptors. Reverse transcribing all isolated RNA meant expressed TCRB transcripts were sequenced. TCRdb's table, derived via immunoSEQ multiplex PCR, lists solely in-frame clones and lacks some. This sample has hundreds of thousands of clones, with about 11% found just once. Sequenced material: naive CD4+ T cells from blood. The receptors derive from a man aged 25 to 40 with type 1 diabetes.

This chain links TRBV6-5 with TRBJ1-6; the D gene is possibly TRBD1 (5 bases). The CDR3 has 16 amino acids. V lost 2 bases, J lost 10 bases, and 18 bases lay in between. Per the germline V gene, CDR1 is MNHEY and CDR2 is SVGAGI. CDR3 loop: CASSYTLPNGGSPLHF. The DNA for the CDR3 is TGTGCCAGCAGTTACACATTACCCAACGGGGGGTCACCCCTCCACTTT.

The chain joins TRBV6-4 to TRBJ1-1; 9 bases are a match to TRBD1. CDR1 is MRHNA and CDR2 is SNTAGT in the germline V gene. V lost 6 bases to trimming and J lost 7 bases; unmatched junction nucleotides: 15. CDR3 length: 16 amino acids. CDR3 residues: CASSPTATGGTSEAFF. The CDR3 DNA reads TGTGCCAGCAGCCCCACAGCGACAGGGGGGACCAGTGAAGCTTTCTTT.

CDR3 DNA sequence: TGCGCCAGCAGCCAATGGGCAGCAAATTCACCCCTCCACTTT. Translation gives CASSQWAANSPLHF. The chain uses TRBV4-1 and TRBJ1-6, with D unresolved. Germline loops: CDR1 MGHRA, CDR2 YSYEKL. Deletions cut 2 bases from V and 7 bases from J, with 9 bases between. This CDR3 is 14 amino acids long.

The CDR3 sequence: CASKGAGGSEQFF. In nucleotides, the CDR3 is TGTGCCAGCAAGGGGGCAGGGGGCAGTGAGCAGTTCTTC. The J gene is TRBJ2-1, the V gene TRBV2; TRBD1 matches at 8 bases. Germline lookup yields CDR1 SNHLY and CDR2 FYNNEI. With V trimmed by 7 bases and J by 9 bases, 8 bases remained unmatched. The CDR3 spans 13 residues. Complete variable domain (other parts from reference TRBV2 and TRBJ2-1): EPEVTQTPSHQVTQMGQEVILRCVPISNHLYFYWYRQILGQKVEFLVSFYNNEISEKSEIFDDQFSVERPDGSNFTLKIRSTKLEDSAMYFCASKGAGGSEQFFGPGTRLTVL.

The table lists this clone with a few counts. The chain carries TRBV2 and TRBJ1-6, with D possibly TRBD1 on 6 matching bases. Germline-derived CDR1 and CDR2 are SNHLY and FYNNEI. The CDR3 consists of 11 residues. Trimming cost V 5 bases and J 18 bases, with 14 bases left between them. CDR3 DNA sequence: TGTGCCAGCAGTCAGGGGCGTAGCGACCACTTT. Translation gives CASSQGRSDHF.

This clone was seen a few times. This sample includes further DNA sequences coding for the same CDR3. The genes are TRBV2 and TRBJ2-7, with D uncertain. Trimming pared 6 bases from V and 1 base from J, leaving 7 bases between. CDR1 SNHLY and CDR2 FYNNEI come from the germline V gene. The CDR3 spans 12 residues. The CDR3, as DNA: TGTGCCAGCAGCCTTCAGTCCTACGAGCAGTACTTC. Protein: CASSLQSYEQYF.

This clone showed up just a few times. CDR3 residues: CASGLDRSSSYEQYF. CDR3 DNA sequence: TGTGCTAGTGGACTGGACAGAAGCTCCTCCTACGAGCAGTACTTC. This chain connects TRBV12-5 to TRBJ2-7; perhaps TRBD1 as D (6 bases). In germline, CDR1 is LGHNT, CDR2 FRNRAP. V lost 6 bases and J lost 0, with 15 bases in between. CDR3 size: 15 residues.

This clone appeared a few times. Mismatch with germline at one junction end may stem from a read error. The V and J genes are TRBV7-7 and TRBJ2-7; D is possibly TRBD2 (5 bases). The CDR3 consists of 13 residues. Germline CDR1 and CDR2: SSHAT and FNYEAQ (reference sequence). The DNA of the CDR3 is TGTGCTAGCAGCTTAGCGCAGAACTACGAGCAGTACTTC. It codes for CASSLAQNYEQYF.

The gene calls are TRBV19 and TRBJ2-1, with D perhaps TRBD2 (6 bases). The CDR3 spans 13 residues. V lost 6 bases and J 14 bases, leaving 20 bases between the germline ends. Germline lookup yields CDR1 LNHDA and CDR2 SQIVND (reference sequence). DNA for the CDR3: TGTGCCAGTAGACCGCGGGGTGGGGACGAGGAGTTCTTC. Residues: CASRPRGGDEEFF.

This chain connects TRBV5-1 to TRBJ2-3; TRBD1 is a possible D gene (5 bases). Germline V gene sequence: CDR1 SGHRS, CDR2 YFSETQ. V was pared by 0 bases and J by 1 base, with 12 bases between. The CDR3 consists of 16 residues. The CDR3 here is CASSLAQGIGTDTQYF. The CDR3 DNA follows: TGCGCCAGCAGCTTGGCCCAGGGCATCGGCACAGATACGCAGTATTTT.

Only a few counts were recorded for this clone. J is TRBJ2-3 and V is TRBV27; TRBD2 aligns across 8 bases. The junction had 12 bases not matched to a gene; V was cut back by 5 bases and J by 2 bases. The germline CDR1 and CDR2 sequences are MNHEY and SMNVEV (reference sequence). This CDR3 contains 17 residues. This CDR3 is CASSTPVRGGPTDTQYF. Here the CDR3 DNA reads TGTGCCAGCAGTACCCCCGTCCGGGGGGGGCCCACAGATACGCAGTATTTT.

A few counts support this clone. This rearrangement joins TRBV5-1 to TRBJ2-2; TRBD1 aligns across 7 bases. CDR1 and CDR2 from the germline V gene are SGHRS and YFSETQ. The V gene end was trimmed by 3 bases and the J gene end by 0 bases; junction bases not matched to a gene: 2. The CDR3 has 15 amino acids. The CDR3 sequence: CASSSGTANTGELFF. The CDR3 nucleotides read TGCGCCAGCAGCTCGGGGACAGCGAACACCGGGGAGCTGTTTTTT.

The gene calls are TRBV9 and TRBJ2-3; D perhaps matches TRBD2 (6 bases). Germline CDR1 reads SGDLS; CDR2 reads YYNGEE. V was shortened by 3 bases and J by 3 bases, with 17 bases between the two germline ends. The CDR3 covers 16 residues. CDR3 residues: CASSALAGTSTDTQYF. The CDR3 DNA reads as TGTGCCAGCAGCGCGCTAGCCGGGACTTCAACAGATACGCAGTATTTT.

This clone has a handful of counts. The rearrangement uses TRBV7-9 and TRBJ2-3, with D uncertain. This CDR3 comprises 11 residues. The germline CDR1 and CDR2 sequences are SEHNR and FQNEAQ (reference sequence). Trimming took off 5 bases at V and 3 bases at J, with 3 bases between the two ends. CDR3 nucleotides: TGTGCCAGCAGCCTTACAGATACGCAGTATTTT. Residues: CASSLTDTQYF.